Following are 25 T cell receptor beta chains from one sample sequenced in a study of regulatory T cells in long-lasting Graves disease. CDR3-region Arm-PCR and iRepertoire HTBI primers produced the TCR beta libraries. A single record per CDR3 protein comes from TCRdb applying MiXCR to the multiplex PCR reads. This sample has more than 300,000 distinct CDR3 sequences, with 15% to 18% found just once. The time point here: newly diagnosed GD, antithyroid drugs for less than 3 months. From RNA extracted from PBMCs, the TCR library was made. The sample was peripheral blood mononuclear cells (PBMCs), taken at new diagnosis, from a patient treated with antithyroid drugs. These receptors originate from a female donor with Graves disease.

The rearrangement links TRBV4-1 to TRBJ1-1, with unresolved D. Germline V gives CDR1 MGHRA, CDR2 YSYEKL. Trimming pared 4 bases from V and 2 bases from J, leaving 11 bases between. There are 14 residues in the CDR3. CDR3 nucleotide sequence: TGCGCCAGCAGCCCCCAGGTTTTAAACACTGAAGCTTTCTTT. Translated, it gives CASSPQVLNTEAFF.

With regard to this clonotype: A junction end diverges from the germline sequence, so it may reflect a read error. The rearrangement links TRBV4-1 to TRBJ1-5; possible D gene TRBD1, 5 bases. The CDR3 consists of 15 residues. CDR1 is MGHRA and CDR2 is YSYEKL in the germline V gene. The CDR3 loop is CASSPEGNSNQPRHF. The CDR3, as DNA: TGCGCCAGCAGCCCGGAGGGGAATAGCAATCAGCCCCGGCATTTT.

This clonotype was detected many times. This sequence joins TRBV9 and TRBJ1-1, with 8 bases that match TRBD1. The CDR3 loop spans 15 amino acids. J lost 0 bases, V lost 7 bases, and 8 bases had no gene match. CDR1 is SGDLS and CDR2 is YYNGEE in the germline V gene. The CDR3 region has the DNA TGTGCCAGCGCGGGGGACAGGATGATGAACACTGAAGCTTTCTTT. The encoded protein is CASAGDRMMNTEAFF.

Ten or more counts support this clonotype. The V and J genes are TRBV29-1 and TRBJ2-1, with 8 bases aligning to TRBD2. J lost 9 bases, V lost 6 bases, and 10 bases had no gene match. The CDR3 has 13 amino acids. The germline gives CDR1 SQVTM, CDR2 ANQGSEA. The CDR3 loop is CSVWGLGAGEQFF. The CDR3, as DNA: TGCAGCGTGTGGGGACTAGGTGCAGGTGAGCAGTTCTTC.

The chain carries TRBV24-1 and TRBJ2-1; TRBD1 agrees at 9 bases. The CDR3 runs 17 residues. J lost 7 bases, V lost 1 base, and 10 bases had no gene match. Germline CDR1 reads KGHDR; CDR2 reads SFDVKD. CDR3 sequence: CATSDLKGQGVHNEQFF. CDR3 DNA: TGTGCCACCAGTGATTTAAAGGGACAGGGTGTACATAATGAGCAGTTCTTC.

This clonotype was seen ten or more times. CDR3: CASSSRYYEQYF. CDR3 sequence (DNA): TGTGCCAGCAGTTCTAGGTACTACGAGCAGTACTTC. V and J are TRBV7-2 and TRBJ2-7, with D hard to call. Trimming stripped 6 bases from V and 3 bases from J, with 9 bases between. Germline V gene sequence: CDR1 SGHTA, CDR2 FQGNSA. The CDR3 loop spans 12 amino acids.

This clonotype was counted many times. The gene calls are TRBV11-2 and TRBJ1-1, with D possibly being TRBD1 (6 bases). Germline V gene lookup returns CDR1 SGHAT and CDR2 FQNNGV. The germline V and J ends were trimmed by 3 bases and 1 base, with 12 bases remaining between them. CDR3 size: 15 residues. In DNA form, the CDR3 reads TGTGCCAGCAGCTTGTTTTCAGGGGCGAACACTGAAGCTTTCTTT. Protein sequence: CASSLFSGANTEAFF.

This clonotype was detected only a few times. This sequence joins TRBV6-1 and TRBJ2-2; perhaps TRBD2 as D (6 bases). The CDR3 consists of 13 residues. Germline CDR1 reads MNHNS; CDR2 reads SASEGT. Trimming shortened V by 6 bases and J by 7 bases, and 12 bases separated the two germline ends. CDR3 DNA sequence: TGTGCCAGCAGCGCGGGAACGGGCGGGGAGCTGTTTTTT. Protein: CASSAGTGGELFF.

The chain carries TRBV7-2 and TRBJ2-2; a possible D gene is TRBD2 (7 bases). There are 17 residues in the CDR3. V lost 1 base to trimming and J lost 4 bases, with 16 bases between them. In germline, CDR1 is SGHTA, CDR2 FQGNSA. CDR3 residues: CASSLVGGGRPTGELFF. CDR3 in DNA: TGTGCCAGCAGCTTAGTAGGGGGGGGGCGTCCCACCGGGGAGCTGTTTTTT.

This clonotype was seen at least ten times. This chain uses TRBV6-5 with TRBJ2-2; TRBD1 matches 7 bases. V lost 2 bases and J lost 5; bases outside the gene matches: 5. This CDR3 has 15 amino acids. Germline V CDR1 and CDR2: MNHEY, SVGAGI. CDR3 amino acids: CASSYAHRGTGELFF. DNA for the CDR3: TGTGCCAGCAGTTACGCCCACAGGGGTACCGGGGAGCTGTTTTTT.

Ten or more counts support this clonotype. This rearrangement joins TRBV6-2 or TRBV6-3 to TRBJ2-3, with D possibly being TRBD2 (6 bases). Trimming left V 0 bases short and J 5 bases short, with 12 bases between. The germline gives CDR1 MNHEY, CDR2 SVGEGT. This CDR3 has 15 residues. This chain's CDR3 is CASSYSPTSGDTQYF. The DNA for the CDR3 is TGTGCCAGCAGTTACTCGCCGACTAGTGGAGATACGCAGTATTTT.

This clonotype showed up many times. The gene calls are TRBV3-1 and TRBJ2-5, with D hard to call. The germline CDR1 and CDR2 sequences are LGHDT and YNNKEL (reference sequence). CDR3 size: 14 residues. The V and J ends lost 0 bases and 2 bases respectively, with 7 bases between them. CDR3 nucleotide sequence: TGTGCCAGCAGCCAAGAGAACAGACAAGAGACCCAGTACTTC. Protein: CASSQENRQETQYF.

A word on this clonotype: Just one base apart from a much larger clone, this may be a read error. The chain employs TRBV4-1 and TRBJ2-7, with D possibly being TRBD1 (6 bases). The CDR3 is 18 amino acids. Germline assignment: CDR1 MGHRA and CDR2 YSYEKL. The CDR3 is CASSQGGTGTSGSYEQDF. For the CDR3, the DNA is TGCGCCAGCAGCCAAGGGGGGACCGGGACATCGGGATCCTACGAGCAGGACTTC.

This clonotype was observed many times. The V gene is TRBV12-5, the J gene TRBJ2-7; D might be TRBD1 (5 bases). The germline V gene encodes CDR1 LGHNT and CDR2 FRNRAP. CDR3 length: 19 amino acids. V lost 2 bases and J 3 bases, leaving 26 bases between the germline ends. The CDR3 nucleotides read TGTGCTAGTGGTTTGTTGAACGGCAATTCCCGACAGATAAACTACGAGCAGTACTTC. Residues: CASGLLNGNSRQINYEQYF.

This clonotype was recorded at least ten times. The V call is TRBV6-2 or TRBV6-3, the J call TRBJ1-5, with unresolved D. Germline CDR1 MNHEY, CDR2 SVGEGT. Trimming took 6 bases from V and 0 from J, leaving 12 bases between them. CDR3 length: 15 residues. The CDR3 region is CASSYTGYSNQPQHF. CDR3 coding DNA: TGTGCCAGCAGCTATACGGGCTATAGCAATCAGCCCCAGCATTTT.

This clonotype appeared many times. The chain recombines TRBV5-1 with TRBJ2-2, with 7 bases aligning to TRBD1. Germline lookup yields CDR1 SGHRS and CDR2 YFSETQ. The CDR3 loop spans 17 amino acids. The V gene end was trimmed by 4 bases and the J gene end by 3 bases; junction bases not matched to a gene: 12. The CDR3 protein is CASSAKVQGWDTGELFF. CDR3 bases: TGCGCCAGCAGCGCGAAGGTACAGGGGTGGGACACCGGGGAGCTGTTTTTT. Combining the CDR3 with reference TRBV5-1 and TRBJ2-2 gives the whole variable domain KAGVTQTPRYLIKTRGQQVTLSCSPISGHRSVSWYQQTPGQGLQFLFEYFSETQRNKGNFPGRFSGRQFSNSRSEMNVSTLELGDSALYLCASSAKVQGWDTGELFFGEGSRLTVL.

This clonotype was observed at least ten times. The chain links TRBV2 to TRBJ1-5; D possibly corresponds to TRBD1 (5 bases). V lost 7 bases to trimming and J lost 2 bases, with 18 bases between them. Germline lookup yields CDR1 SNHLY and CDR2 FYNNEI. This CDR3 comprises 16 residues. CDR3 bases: TGTGCCAGCATTGGAGACGCAGGGATAGGCAATCAGCCCCAGCATTTT. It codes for CASIGDAGIGNQPQHF.

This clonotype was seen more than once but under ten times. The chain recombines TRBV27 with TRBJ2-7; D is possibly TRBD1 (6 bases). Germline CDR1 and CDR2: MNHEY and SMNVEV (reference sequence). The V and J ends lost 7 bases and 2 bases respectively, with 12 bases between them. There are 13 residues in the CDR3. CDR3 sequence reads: CASTRGPAYEQYF. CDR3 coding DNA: TGTGCCAGCACCAGGGGTCCAGCCTACGAGCAGTACTTC.

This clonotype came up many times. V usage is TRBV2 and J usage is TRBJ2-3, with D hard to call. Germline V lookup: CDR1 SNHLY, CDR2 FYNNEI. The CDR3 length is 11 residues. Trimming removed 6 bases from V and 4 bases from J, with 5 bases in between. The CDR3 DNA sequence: TGTGCCAGCAGCGCGGCAGATACGCAGTATTTT. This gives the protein CASSAADTQYF.

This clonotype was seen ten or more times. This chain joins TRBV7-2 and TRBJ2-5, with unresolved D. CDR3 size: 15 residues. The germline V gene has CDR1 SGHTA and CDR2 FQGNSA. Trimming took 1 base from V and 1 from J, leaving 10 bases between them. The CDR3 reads CASSLGGGPQETQYF. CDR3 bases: TGTGCCAGCAGCTTAGGCGGTGGGCCCCAAGAGACCCAGTACTTC.

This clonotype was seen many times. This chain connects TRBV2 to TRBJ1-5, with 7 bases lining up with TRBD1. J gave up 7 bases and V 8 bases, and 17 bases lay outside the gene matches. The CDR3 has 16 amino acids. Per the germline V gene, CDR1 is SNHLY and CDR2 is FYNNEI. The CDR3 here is CASGIEGGGVAQPQHF. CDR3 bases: TGTGCCAGCGGGATTGAAGGAGGGGGCGTGGCCCAGCCCCAGCATTTT.

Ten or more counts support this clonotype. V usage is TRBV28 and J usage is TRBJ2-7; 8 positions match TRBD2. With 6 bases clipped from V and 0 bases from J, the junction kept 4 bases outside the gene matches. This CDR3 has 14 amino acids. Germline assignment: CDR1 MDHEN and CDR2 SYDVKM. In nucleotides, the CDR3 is TGTGCCAGCAGACGGGAGGGGTTCTCCTACGAGCAGTACTTC. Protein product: CASRREGFSYEQYF.

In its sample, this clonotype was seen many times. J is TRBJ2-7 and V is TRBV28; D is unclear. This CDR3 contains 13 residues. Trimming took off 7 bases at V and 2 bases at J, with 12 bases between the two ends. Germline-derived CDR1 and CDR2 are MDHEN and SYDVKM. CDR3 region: CASTLQTPYEQYF. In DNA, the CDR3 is TGTGCCAGCACCTTACAGACCCCCTACGAGCAGTACTTC.

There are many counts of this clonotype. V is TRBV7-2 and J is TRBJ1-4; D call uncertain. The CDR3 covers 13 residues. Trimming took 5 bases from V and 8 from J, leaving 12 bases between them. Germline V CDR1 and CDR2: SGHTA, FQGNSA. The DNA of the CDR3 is TGTGCCAGCAGCCCGGGTATTAGGGAAAAACTGTTTTTT. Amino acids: CASSPGIREKLFF.

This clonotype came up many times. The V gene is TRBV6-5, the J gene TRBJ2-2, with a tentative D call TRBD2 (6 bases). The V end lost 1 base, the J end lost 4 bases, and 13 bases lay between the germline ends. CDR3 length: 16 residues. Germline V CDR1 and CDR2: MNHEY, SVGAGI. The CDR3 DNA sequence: TGTGCCAGCAGTTACTTGGAGGCTAGCGTCACCGGGGAGCTGTTTTTT. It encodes CASSYLEASVTGELFF.